Here is one T cell receptor beta chain with its context. Indicated time point: sample taken at primary tumor resection. This sample was included in a study of spatial heterogeneity in lung cancer. Unmatched junction bases numbered 9, after V lost 4 bases and J lost 0 bases. This CDR3 is built from 16 residues. Germline V lookup: CDR1 SGHRS, CDR2 YFSETQ. TCRdb re-derived calls from the 5' RACE reads in MiXCR, one entry per CDR3 protein. This table holds 6,500 or so distinct CDR3 sequences, 7.8% found once. The chain joins TRBV5-1 to TRBJ2-7; 8 positions agree with TRBD2. This specimen was normal lung tissue next to the tumor, taken at surgery. This receptor was taken from a female donor with early-stage non-small cell lung cancer. CDR3 in amino acids: CASSRGGRSASYEQYF. DNA of the CDR3: TGCGCCAGCAGCCGGGGGGGCAGGAGCGCCTCCTACGAGCAGTACTTC.